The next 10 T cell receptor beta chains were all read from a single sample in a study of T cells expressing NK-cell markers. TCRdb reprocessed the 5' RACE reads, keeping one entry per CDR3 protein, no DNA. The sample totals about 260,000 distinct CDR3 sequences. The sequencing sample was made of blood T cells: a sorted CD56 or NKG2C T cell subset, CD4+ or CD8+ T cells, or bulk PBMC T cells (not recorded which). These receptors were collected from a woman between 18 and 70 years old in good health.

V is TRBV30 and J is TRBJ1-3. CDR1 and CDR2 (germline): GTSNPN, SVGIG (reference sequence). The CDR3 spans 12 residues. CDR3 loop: CAWSVPLDTIYF.

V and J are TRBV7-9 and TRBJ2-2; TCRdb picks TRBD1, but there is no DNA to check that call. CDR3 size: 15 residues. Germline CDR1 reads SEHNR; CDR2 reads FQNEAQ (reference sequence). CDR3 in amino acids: CASSFGTVNTGELFF.

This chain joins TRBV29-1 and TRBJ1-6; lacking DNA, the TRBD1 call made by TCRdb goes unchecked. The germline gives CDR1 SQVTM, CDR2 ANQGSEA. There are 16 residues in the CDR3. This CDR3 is CSVAAGTGGENSPLHF.

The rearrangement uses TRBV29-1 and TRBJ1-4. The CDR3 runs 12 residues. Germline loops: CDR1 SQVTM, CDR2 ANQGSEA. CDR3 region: CSVGWGNEKLFF.

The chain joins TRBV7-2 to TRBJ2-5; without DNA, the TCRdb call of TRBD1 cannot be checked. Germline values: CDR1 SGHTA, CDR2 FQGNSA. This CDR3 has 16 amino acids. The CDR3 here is CASSWTRTGGIETQYF.

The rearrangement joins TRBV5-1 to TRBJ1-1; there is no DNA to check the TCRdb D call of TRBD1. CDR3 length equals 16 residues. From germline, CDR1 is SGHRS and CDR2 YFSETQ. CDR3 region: CASEEGAGTGSAEAFF.

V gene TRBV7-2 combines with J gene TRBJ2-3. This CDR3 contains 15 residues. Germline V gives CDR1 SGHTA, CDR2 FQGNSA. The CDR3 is CASSERRQITDTQYF.

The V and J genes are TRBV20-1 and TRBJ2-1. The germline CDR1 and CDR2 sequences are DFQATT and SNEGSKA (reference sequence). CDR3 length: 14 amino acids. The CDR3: CSARAPATLNEQFF.

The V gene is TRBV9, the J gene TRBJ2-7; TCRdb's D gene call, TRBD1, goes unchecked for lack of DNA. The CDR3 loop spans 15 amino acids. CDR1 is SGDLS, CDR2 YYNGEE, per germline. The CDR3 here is CASSVEGAATYEQYF.

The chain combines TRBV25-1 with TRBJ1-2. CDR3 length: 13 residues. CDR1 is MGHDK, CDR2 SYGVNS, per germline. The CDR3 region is CASSEYEGNGYTF.